The 3 T cell receptor beta chains listed next were all sequenced from one sample in a study of tissue T cells after allogeneic stem cell transplantation (dated by TCRdb to 2021 to 2024). This specimen's time point label, interpreted: mouse harvest day 14 after allogeneic transplant. Mouse grafts combined 10^7 T-cell-depleted bone marrow cells with 10^6 splenic CD5+ T cells, given via tail vein injection. The method behind the library was the immunoSEQ multiplex PCR assay. TCRdb holds this immuneACCESS table with in-frame rearrangements only. Some clones are missing; in checked studies, unresolved V genes explain under half, and the rest has no known cause. Across this sample there are under 3,500 clones, with around 50% seen only once. The ten most abundant clones make up more than 20% of the sample. Sequenced input: gut tissue. The receptors were gathered from a female BALB/c mouse given C57BL/6 T cells with graft-versus-host disease after an allogeneic hematopoietic cell transplant.

By its share, this clone is large. Mouse gene names and germline throughout. The CDR3 extends 1 residue past the end of the read, so its final part is completed from the germline J gene. The chain joins TRBV17 to TRBJ2-7; perhaps TRBD1 as D (5 bases). This CDR3 comprises 12 residues. Germline assignment: CDR1 MNHDT and CDR2 YYDKIL. V lost 6 bases, J lost 4 bases, and 10 bases lay in between. CDR3 DNA, as far as it was read: TGTGCTAGCAGCCCGGACACATATGAACAGTAC. Its translation is CASSPDTYEQY. The full CDR3 protein reads CASSPDTYEQYF. Filled out from reference TRBV17 and TRBJ2-7, the complete variable domain reads DTTVKQNPRYKLARVGKPVNLICSQTMNHDTMYWYQKKPNQAPKLLLFYYDKILNREADTFEKFQSSRPNNSFCSLYIGSAGLEYSAMYLCASSPDTYEQYFGPGTRLTVL.

This clone has more than one count but fewer than ten. Gene names follow the mouse nomenclature. Sequencing ends 1 residue short of the CDR3 end; the germline J gene provides the rest. V is TRBV26 and J is TRBJ2-7, with 7 bases matching TRBD1. This CDR3 comprises 12 residues. V gave up 4 bases and J gave up 6 bases; unmatched junction bases: 3. Germline CDR1 and CDR2: KGHPV and FQNQEV (reference sequence). The CDR3 DNA, read in part, is TGTGCCAGCAGTCCAGACAGGGTTGAACAGTAC. The encoded protein is CASSPDRVEQY. The CDR3 as a whole reads CASSPDRVEQYF. Drawing the rest from reference TRBV26 and TRBJ2-7, the complete variable domain is NSKVIQTPRYLVKGQGQKAKMRCIPEKGHPVVFWYQQNKNNEFKFLINFQNQEVLQQIDMTEKRFSAECPSNSPCSLEIQSSEAGDSALYLCASSPDRVEQYFGPGTRLTVL.

This clone was picked up a small number of times. Gene labels here are mouse ones. The observed sequence ends 1 residue before the CDR3 terminus, with the missing tail filled in from the germline J gene. The rearrangement uses TRBV23 and TRBJ2-1; TRBD1 is taken as the D call from the table, unchecked against the DNA. CDR1 and CDR2 from the germline V gene are KGHTA and FQNQQP. The CDR3 runs 13 residues. Partial CDR3 DNA: TGCTCCAGCAGTCGAGGGGACTATGCTGAGCAGTTC. The encoded protein is CSSSRGDYAEQF. From start to end, the CDR3 is CSSSRGDYAEQFF.